The present T cell receptor beta chain was sequenced within a study of CXCR3-negative and CXCR3-positive naive CD8 T cells. Study-wide results and limits: TRB CDR3 hydrophobicity was greater in CXCR3-positive naive cells than in CXCR3-negative naive cells.

This CDR3 spans 15 amino acids. CDR1 is SGHTA, CDR2 FQGNSA, per germline. The TRB cDNA libraries were prepared by 5' RACE with UMI labels. Each CDR3 protein gets one entry in TCRdb, which reprocessed the 5' RACE reads and gives no DNA. The table lists roughly 110,000 distinct CDR3 sequences. Details on this clonotype: Antigen unknown.

Naive CD8+ T cells showed CD45RO-CCR7+CD27+CD95-. This chain connects TRBV7-2 to TRBJ1-5; the TRBD1 assignment by TCRdb is unverifiable without DNA. The clonotype comes from a human donor in good health. Some clones in this sample may be carry-over from other donors' samples. The sequenced sample consisted of naive CXCR3+ CD8+ T cells from blood. Subset of the sample: CD45RO-CCR7+CD27+CD95- naive CD8+ T cells expressing CXCR3 (TNR3+). CDR3 residues: CASSLTGASNQPQHF.